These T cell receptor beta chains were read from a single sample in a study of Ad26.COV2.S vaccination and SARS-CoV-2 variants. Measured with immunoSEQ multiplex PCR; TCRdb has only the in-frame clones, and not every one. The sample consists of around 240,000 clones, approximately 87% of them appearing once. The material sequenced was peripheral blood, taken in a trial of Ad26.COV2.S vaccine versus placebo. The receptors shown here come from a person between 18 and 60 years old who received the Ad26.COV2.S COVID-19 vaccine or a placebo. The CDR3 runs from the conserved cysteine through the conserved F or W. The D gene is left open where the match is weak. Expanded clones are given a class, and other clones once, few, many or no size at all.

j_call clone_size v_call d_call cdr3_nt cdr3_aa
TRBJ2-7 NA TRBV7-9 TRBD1 TGTGCCAGCAGCTCCACAGGACAGGGGGCGGGAGAGCAGTACTTC CASSSTGQGAGEQYF
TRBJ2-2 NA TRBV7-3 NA TGTGCCAGCAGCTTAGGGCCTTCGAACACCGGGGAGCTGTTTTTT CASSLGPSNTGELFF
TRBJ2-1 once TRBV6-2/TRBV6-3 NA TGTGCCAGCAGTGGAAAGAATGAGCAGTTCTTC CASSGKNEQFF
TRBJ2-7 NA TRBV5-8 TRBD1 TGTGCCAGCAGCTGGACAGGGGGTTCCTACGAGCAGTACTTC CASSWTGGSYEQYF
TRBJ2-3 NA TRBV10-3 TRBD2 TGTGCCATCAGTGAGCTGAGCGGGAGCGGTACAGATACGCAGTATTTT CAISELSGSGTDTQYF
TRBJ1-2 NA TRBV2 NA TGTGCCAGCAGTGAAGCGGTGAGACAAGGAAGCACCAACTATGGCTACACCTTC CASSEAVRQGSTNYGYTF
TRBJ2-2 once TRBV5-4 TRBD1 TGTGCCAGCAGCTTGGTGACAGGGGGGGCCGGGGAGCTGTTTTTT CASSLVTGGAGELFF
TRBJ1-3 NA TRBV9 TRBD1 TGTGCCAGCAGCGTAGGAGGGGGCAATGGAAACACCATATATTTT CASSVGGGNGNTIYF
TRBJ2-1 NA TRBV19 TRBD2 TGTGCCAGTAGTATAACGACTAGCGGGATGTTCTACAATGAGCAGTTCTTC CASSITTSGMFYNEQFF
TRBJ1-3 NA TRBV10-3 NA TGTGCCATCAGTGACCGGAGCTCTGGAAACACCATATATTTT CAISDRSSGNTIYF
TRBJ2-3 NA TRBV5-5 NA TGTGCCAGCACCACCGGGGGTAGCCCTCAAGGGACGCAGTATTTT CASTTGGSPQGTQYF
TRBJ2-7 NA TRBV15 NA TGTGCCACCAGCCGGGGCGGGGTTAGCTCCTACGAGCAGTACTTC CATSRGGVSSYEQYF
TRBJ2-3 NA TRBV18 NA TGTGCCAGCTCACCTATAAAGGATACGCAGTATTTT CASSPIKDTQYF
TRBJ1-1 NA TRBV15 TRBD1 TGTGCCACCAGCACTCGGACAGGGCAAGCTTTCTTT CATSTRTGQAFF
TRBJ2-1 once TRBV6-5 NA TGTGCCAGCAGTTACGTTTTCGCGAGTTCCTCCAATGAGCAGTTCTTC CASSYVFASSSNEQFF
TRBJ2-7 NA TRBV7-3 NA TGTGCCAGCAGCTTAACGGCAGGGTACACCTACGAGCAGTACTTC CASSLTAGYTYEQYF
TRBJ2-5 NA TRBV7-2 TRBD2 TGTGCCAGCAGCTTCACCGGGACTAGCGGCCAAGAGACCCAGTACTTC CASSFTGTSGQETQYF
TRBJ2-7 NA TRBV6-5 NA TGTGCCAGCGCCGGACCGATACTCTACGAGCAGTACTTC CASAGPILYEQYF
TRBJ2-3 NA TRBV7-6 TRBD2 TGTGCCAGCAGCCTCGGGACTACTAACACAGATACGCAGTATTTT CASSLGTTNTDTQYF
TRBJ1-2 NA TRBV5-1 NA TGCGCCAGCAGCTTACGGACCGGGTGGGCGGTCAACTATGGCTACACCTTC CASSLRTGWAVNYGYTF
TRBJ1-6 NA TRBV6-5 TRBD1 TGTGCCAGCAGGGGACAGGGGGCCAATTCACCCCTCCACTTT CASRGQGANSPLHF
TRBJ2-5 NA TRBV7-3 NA TGTGCCAGCAGCCAAGGACTGTCGGAGACCCAGTACTTC CASSQGLSETQYF
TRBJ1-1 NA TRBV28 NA TGTGCCAGCAGCCTACAGGGATTGAACACTGAAGCTTTCTTT CASSLQGLNTEAFF
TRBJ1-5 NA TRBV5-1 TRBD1 TGCGCCAGCAGCTTGGGGGCTACAGGGGTTAGCAATCAGCCCCAGCATTTT CASSLGATGVSNQPQHF
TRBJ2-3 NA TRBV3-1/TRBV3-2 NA TGTGCCAGCAGCCAAGACACAGATACGCAGTATTTT CASSQDTDTQYF
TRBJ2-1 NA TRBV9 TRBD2 TGTGCCAGCAGCGGGACTAGCGGGGGGGCGTGGCAGTTCTTC CASSGTSGGAWQFF
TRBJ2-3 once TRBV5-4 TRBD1 TGTGCCAGCAGTTCCGGGACAGGAGTCGGCACAGATACGCAGTATTTT CASSSGTGVGTDTQYF
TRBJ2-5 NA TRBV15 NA TGTGCCACCAGCAGCGGCCGACAAGAGACCCAGTACTTC CATSSGRQETQYF
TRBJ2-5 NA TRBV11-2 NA TGTGCCAGCAGCTTAGAGGGAGGTCCACCCGAGACCCAGTACTTC CASSLEGGPPETQYF
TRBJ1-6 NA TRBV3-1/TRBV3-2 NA TGTGCCAGCATTCGCGCGGGACAAACATTCTCCTATAATTCACCCCTCCACTTT CASIRAGQTFSYNSPLHF
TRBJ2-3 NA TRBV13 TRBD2 TGTGCCAGCAGCTTAAGGCTAGCGGGGGCCTCCACAGATACGCAGTATTTT CASSLRLAGASTDTQYF
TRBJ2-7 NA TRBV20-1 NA TGCAGTGCTAGTGGCCCTACAGCCTACGAGCAGTACTTC CSASGPTAYEQYF
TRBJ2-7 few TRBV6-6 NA TGTGCCAGCACCAGGGACGGTTACTCTTACGAGCAGTACTTC CASTRDGYSYEQYF
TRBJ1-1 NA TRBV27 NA TGTGCCAGCAGTCAGGGACGTTATAACACTGAAGCTTTCTTT CASSQGRYNTEAFF
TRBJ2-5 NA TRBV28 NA TGTGCCAGCAGTCTGGGGAGACCGTACCAAGAGACCCAGTACTTC CASSLGRPYQETQYF
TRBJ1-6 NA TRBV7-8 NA TGTGCCAGCAGCTTAGGGCAGGGGTCGGGGTCACCCCTCCACTTT CASSLGQGSGSPLHF
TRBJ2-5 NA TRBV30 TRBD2 TGTGCCTGGGAGCCGGGACTAGCGGTTTGGCACCAAGAGACCCAGTACTTC CAWEPGLAVWHQETQYF
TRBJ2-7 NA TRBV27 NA TGTGCCAGCAGTTTAACAGTCTTATACGAGCAGTACTTC CASSLTVLYEQYF
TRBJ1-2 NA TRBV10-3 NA TGTGCCATCAGTGAGAAGGGGGGGAGCTATGGCTACACCTTC CAISEKGGSYGYTF
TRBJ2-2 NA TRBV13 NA TGTGCCAGCAGCTCTCAAACGGCCCTGACCGGGGAGCTGTTTTTT CASSSQTALTGELFF
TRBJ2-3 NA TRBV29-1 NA TGCAGCCCTCTACGGGGGGATACGCAGTATTTT CSPLRGDTQYF
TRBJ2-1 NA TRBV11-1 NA TGTGCCAGCAGCTTAGCGCGGGGTAGCGGTTCGAGCTCCTACAATGAGCAGTTCTTC CASSLARGSGSSSYNEQFF
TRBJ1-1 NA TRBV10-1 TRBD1 TGCGCCAGCAGTAGGGACAGTGGGCGAGCTTTCTTT CASSRDSGRAFF
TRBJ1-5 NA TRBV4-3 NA TGCGCCAGCAGCCAAGAATTGGGGGGCAATCAGCCCCAGCATTTT CASSQELGGNQPQHF
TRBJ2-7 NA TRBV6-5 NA TGTGCCAGCAGTCCCCCGGCCCCGGGGGAGCAGTACTTC CASSPPAPGEQYF
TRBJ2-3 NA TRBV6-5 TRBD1 TGTGCCAGCACTCCGGGACAGGGGTTCACAGATACGCAGTATTTT CASTPGQGFTDTQYF
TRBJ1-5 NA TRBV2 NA TGTGCCAGCAGTGAAAACAGCAATCAGCCCCAGCATTTT CASSENSNQPQHF
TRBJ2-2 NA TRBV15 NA TGTGCCACCAGCAGAGATACGGGATCCACCGGGGAGCTGTTTTTT CATSRDTGSTGELFF
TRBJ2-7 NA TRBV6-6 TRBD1 TGTGCCAGCAGTTACGCAACCGGGACAGGGGCCTACGAGCAGTACTTC CASSYATGTGAYEQYF
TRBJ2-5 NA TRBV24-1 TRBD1 TGTGCCACCAGTGACTCCCAGGGGGCCCAAGAGACCCAGTACTTC CATSDSQGAQETQYF
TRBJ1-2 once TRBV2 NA TGTGCCAGCGGGCAAACATTACTAGGCGGCCCCAGATATGGCTACACCTTC CASGQTLLGGPRYGYTF
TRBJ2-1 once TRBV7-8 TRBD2 TGTGCCAGCAGCTCCCGGGGAGGGGACAATGAGCAGTTCTTC CASSSRGGDNEQFF
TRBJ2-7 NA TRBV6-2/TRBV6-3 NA TGTGCCAGCAGTACAGGGTCGGCCTACGAGCAGTACTTC CASSTGSAYEQYF
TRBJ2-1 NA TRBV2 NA TGTGCCAGCAGTGCGGGTCCGGGAACGGGTGAGCAGTTCTTC CASSAGPGTGEQFF
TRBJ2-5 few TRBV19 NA TGTGCCAGTAGGGGGAGCGCCGGGTCCCGGATCGGGGAGACCCAGTACTTC CASRGSAGSRIGETQYF